This T cell receptor beta chain appears in the sequencing data of a study of cytomegalovirus exposure and HLA in healthy donors. Overall study: Genotyping of about 400 donors showed that 80% to 85% belonged to the Caucasian-associated ancestry cluster. The study's findings and limits: Per published reports, the classifier diagnosed cytomegalovirus status with high specificity and sensitivity. The majority of TCR sequences were rare, yet some public TCRs appeared in many donors. The authors later linked a missense DCLRE1C variant to TCR beta V- and J-gene trimming.

Germline-derived CDR1 and CDR2 are SGDLS and YYNGEE. V dropped 6 bases and J dropped 7 bases, with 16 bases sitting between them. The CDR3 contains 14 residues. Researchers ran the PCR with 60 Vbeta and 13 Jbeta primers. The protocol was immunoSEQ multiplex PCR, while the TCRdb copy is restricted to in-frame clones and leaves out a portion. The sample totals about 88,000 clones. Details on this clone: Antigen: not known.

This chain connects TRBV9 to TRBJ2-2; D is perhaps TRBD1 (5 bases). The TCR originated in a girl aged 5 to 17 in good health and CMV-seropositive. The sample taken for sequencing was PBMCs. The CDR3 bases are TGTGCCAGCAATGGGCAGGGTTTCATCGGGGAGCTGTTTTTT. Translation gives CASNGQGFIGELFF.